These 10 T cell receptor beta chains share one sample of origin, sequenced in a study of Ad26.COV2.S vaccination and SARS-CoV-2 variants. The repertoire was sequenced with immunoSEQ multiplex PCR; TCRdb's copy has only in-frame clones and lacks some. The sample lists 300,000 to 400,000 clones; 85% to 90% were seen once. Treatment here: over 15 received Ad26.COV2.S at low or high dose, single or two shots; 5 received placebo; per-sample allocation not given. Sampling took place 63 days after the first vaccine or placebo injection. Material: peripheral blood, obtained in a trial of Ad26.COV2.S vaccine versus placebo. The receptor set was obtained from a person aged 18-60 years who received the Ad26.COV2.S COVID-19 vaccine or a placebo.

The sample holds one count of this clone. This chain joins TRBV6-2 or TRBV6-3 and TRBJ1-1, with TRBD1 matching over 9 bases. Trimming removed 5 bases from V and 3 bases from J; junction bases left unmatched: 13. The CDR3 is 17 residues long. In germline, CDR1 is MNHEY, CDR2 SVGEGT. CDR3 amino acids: CASSKYHRGRWDTEAFF. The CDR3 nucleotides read TGTGCCAGCAGTAAGTACCACAGGGGGCGGTGGGACACTGAAGCTTTCTTT.

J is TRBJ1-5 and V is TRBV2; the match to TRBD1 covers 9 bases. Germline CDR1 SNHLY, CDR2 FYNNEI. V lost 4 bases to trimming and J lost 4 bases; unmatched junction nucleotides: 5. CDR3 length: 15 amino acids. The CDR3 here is CASSVSGTGNQPQHF. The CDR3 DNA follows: TGTGCCAGCAGTGTTAGTGGGACAGGGAATCAGCCCCAGCATTTT. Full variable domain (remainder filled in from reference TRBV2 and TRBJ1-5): EPEVTQTPSHQVTQMGQEVILRCVPISNHLYFYWYRQILGQKVEFLVSFYNNEISEKSEIFDDQFSVERPDGSNFTLKIRSTKLEDSAMYFCASSVSGTGNQPQHFGDGTRLSIL.

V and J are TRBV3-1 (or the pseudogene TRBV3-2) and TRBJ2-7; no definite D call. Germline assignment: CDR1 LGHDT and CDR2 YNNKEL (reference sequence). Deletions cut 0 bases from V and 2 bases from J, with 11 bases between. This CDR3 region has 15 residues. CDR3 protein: CASSQDISTAYEQYF. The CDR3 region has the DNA TGTGCCAGCAGCCAAGATATCAGCACCGCCTACGAGCAGTACTTC.

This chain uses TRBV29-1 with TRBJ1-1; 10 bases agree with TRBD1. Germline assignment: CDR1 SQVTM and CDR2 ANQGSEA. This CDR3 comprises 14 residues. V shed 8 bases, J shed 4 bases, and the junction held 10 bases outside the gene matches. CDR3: CSFGQGVVGTEAFF. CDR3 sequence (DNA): TGCAGCTTTGGACAGGGGGTGGTCGGCACTGAAGCTTTCTTT.

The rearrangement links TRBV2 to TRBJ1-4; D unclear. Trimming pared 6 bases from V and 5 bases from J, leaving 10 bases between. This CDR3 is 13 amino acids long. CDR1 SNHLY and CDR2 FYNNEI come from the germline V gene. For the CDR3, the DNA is TGTGCCAGCAGCGCAGACGTAAATGAAAAACTGTTTTTT. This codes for CASSADVNEKLFF.

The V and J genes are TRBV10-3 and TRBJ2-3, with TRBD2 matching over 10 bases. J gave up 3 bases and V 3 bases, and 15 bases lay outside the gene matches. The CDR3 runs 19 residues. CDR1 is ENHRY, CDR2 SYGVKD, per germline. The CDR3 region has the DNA TGTGCCATCAGTGAAGGGCTAGCGGGAGCCATGAGGGGGACAGATACGCAGTATTTT. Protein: CAISEGLAGAMRGTDTQYF.

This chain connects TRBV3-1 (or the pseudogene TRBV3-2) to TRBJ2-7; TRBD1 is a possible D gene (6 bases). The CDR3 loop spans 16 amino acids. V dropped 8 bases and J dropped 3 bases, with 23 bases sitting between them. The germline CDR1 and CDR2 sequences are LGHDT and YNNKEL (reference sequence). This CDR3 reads CASFLLGDITNYEQYF. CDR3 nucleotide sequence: TGTGCCAGCTTCCTTTTAGGGGACATCACGAACTACGAGCAGTACTTC.

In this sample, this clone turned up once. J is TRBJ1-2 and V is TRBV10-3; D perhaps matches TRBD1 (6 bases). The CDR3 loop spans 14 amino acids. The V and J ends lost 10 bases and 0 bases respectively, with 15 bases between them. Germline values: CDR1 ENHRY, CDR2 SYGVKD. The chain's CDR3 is CATRGPEANYGYTF. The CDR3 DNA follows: TGTGCCACCAGGGGCCCTGAAGCTAACTATGGCTACACCTTC.

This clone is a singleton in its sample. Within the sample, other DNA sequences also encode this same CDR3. The CDR3 DNA reads as TGTGCCAGCAGTTTTCGGGGGAATCAGCCCCAGCATTTT. Translating gives CASSFRGNQPQHF. The chain combines TRBV12-3 or TRBV12-4 with TRBJ1-5; D is perhaps TRBD1 (5 bases). This CDR3 region has 13 residues. With 3 bases removed from V and 4 bases from J, the gap between germline ends came to 7 bases.

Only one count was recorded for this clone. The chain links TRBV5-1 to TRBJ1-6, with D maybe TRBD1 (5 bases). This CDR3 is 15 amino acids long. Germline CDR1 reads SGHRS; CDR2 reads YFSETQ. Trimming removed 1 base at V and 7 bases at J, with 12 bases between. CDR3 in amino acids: CASSLWGEQNSPLHF. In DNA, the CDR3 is TGCGCCAGCAGCTTGTGGGGGGAGCAGAATTCACCCCTCCACTTT.